Following are 32 T cell receptor beta chains from one sample sequenced in a study of T cell changes during pregnancy in multiple sclerosis. Sequencing used immunoSEQ multiplex PCR; TCRdb keeps in-frame clones, though not all of them. The table lists 74,000 or so clones, around 90% of them singletons. This material consisted of CD4+ T cells from peripheral blood mononuclear cells, taken before pregnancy. The receptors come from a female donor with multiple sclerosis, enrolled in a pregnancy study.

The V and J genes are TRBV7-2 and TRBJ2-3; TRBD2 matches 15 bases. Losses at the gene ends were 6 bases for V and 9 bases for J; bases not matched to a gene: 4. CDR3 length equals 14 residues. The V gene's germline CDR1 is SGHTA and CDR2 FQGNSA. This CDR3 reads CASRGLAGGGTQYF. DNA of the CDR3: TGTGCCAGCAGGGGACTAGCGGGGGGAGGGACGCAGTATTTT.

The rearrangement links TRBV30 to TRBJ1-6; D call uncertain. The CDR3 contains 15 residues. Trimming removed 4 bases at V and 7 bases at J, with 17 bases between. Looked up from germline, CDR1 is GTSNPN and CDR2 is SVGIG (reference sequence). The CDR3 DNA reads as TGTGCCTGGACCCCGGGGTCCCCACGGAATTCACCCCTCCACTTT. It yields the protein CAWTPGSPRNSPLHF.

This clone was seen just once. The chain links TRBV6-6 to TRBJ2-1, with a tentative D call TRBD2 (6 bases). Germline loops: CDR1 MNHNY, CDR2 SVGAGI (reference sequence). This CDR3 region has 16 residues. V was trimmed by 0 bases and J by 7 bases, leaving 16 bases between them. The DNA of the CDR3 is TGTGCCAGCAGTTACTCTAGCGGAGACCGAGGGAATGAGCAGTTCTTC. Amino acids: CASSYSSGDRGNEQFF.

The chain carries TRBV6-1 and TRBJ2-3; the D gene is possibly TRBD1 (6 bases). CDR3 size: 14 residues. V was trimmed by 1 base and J by 2 bases, leaving 7 bases between them. The V gene's germline CDR1 is MNHNS and CDR2 SASEGT. CDR3 in DNA: TGTGCCAGCAGTGAAGGGACAGTCACAGATACGCAGTATTTT. Translating it yields CASSEGTVTDTQYF.

The V call is TRBV6-1, the J call TRBJ1-5; TRBD1 matches at 9 bases. Germline V CDR1 and CDR2: MNHNS, SASEGT. Trimming removed 7 bases from V and 0 bases from J; junction bases left unmatched: 4. The CDR3 sequence is 15 residues long. The CDR3 here is CASKLQGASNQPQHF. In nucleotides, the CDR3 is TGTGCCAGCAAACTACAGGGGGCTAGCAATCAGCCCCAGCATTTT.

Only a few counts were recorded for this clone. The chain uses TRBV28 and TRBJ1-3, with 8 bases fitting TRBD1. The CDR3 runs 15 residues. Germline assignment: CDR1 MDHEN and CDR2 SYDVKM. The V segment lost 5 bases and the J segment 3 bases; nucleotides outside the gene matches: 6. The DNA for the CDR3 is TGTGCCAGCAGTGCACAGGGGGGGATTGGAAACACCATATATTTT. It is translated as CASSAQGGIGNTIYF.

The chain joins TRBV27 to TRBJ2-2; 9 positions agree with TRBD1. V was clipped by 2 bases and J by 12 bases; unmatched bases: 7. The CDR3 is 14 residues long. Germline values: CDR1 MNHEY, CDR2 SMNVEV (reference sequence). CDR3 in DNA: TGTGCCAGCAGTTTACTGGGGACAGGGCGAAAGCTGTTTTTT. This codes for CASSLLGTGRKLFF.

The chain carries TRBV10-3 and TRBJ2-5; 7 bases line up with TRBD2. This CDR3 has 15 residues. The germline gives CDR1 ENHRY, CDR2 SYGVKD. With V trimmed by 3 bases and J by 1 base, 5 bases remained unmatched. The CDR3 coding sequence is TGTGCCATCAGTGACCTGGGACTACTCCAAGAGACCCAGTACTTC. The encoded protein is CAISDLGLLQETQYF.

The chain combines TRBV28 with TRBJ1-2, with a possible D match to TRBD1 (6 bases). CDR1 and CDR2 (germline): MDHEN, SYDVKM. V was clipped by 3 bases and J by 4 bases, with 12 bases between them. This CDR3 is 14 amino acids long. In DNA form, the CDR3 reads TGTGCCAGCAGTTTCGGGGGGGCTACCTATGGCTACACCTTC. Translated: CASSFGGATYGYTF.

V gene TRBV5-1 combines with J gene TRBJ1-2; perhaps TRBD1 as D (6 bases). Germline CDR1 is SGHRS and CDR2 is YFSETQ. V shed 4 bases and J shed 1 base, with 11 bases lying between them. The CDR3 covers 14 residues. The CDR3 reads CASSPGGSNYGYTF. The CDR3, as DNA: TGCGCCAGCAGCCCGGGGGGCAGTAACTATGGCTACACCTTC. Together with reference TRBV5-1 and TRBJ1-2, the CDR3 gives the full variable domain: KAGVTQTPRYLIKTRGQQVTLSCSPISGHRSVSWYQQTPGQGLQFLFEYFSETQRNKGNFPGRFSGRQFSNSRSEMNVSTLELGDSALYLCASSPGGSNYGYTFGSGTRLTVV.

The chain employs TRBV7-9 and TRBJ1-3, with unresolved D. Germline V gene lookup returns CDR1 SEHNR and CDR2 FQNEAQ (reference sequence). The V end lost 3 bases, the J end lost 2 bases, and 11 bases lay between the germline ends. The CDR3 contains 15 residues. CDR3: CASSFGLRPGNTIYF. Written as DNA, the CDR3 is TGTGCCAGCAGCTTTGGGTTGAGGCCTGGAAACACCATATATTTT.

The chain is built from TRBV19 and TRBJ2-1; perhaps TRBD2 as D (5 bases). This CDR3 comprises 15 residues. Germline V gene lookup returns CDR1 LNHDA and CDR2 SQIVND (reference sequence). V was shortened by 6 bases and J by 2 bases, with 14 bases between the two germline ends. CDR3: CASRRDYRPYNEQFF. The CDR3 DNA reads as TGTGCCAGTAGACGGGATTACCGGCCCTACAATGAGCAGTTCTTC.

The chain has TRBV19 and TRBJ2-1; D is undetermined. CDR1 is LNHDA, CDR2 SQIVND, per germline (reference sequence). This CDR3 is 12 amino acids long. V gave up 2 bases and J gave up 5 bases, with 4 bases separating them. The CDR3 loop reads CASSISDNEQFF. Written as DNA, the CDR3 is TGTGCCAGTAGTATATCGGACAATGAGCAGTTCTTC.

The genes are TRBV20-1 and TRBJ1-2; the D gene is possibly TRBD1 (5 bases). CDR3 length: 11 residues. CDR1 is DFQATT and CDR2 is SNEGSKA in the germline V gene (reference sequence). Trimming took off 6 bases at V and 6 bases at J, with 11 bases between the two ends. The CDR3 nucleotides are TGCAGTGCGGCGCCCAGGGATGGCTACACCTTC. Its translation: CSAAPRDGYTF.

This clone was seen only once. CDR3 loop: CATGLAGGETQYF. The CDR3 DNA follows: TGTGCCACCGGACTAGCGGGGGGGGAGACCCAGTACTTC. The chain links TRBV10-3 to TRBJ2-5; TRBD2 aligns across 15 bases. This CDR3 spans 13 amino acids. V dropped 10 bases and J dropped 5; count of bases not matched to a gene: 2. CDR1 is ENHRY, CDR2 SYGVKD, per germline.

The rearrangement links TRBV5-4 to TRBJ2-3; 9 nucleotides line up with TRBD2. CDR1 and CDR2 (germline): SGHNT, YYREEE (reference sequence). V shed 0 bases and J 5 bases; nucleotides not matched to a gene: 7. The CDR3 consists of 16 residues. The CDR3 DNA is TGTGCCAGCAGCTTGGAGGCTAGCGGGGTAATAGATACGCAGTATTTT. It codes for CASSLEASGVIDTQYF.

The sample holds one count of this clone. The CDR3 DNA sequence: TGTGCCAGCAGCTTACGGGACAGAGCTTCTAACTATGGCTACACCTTC. This sequence encodes CASSLRDRASNYGYTF. The chain carries TRBV7-8 and TRBJ1-2; 7 bases fit TRBD1. CDR3 length: 16 residues. V was clipped by 2 bases and J by 0 bases; unmatched bases: 6. Germline CDR1 reads SGHVS; CDR2 reads FQNEAQ.

This rearrangement joins TRBV18 to TRBJ1-2; perhaps TRBD1 as D (6 bases). CDR1 is KGHSH and CDR2 is LQKENI in the germline V gene. V lost 2 bases and J 8 bases, leaving 9 bases between the germline ends. The CDR3 runs to 12 residues. The CDR3 region has the DNA TGTGCCAGCTCACCAGAAGACAGGGGCTACACCTTC. This codes for CASSPEDRGYTF.

The V call is TRBV6-4, the J call TRBJ2-7, with 7 bases fitting TRBD1. V lost 8 bases to trimming and J lost 1 base; unmatched junction nucleotides: 11. In germline, CDR1 is MRHNA, CDR2 SNTAGT. The CDR3 spans 15 residues. DNA for the CDR3: TGTGCCAGCCAGCCGACAGGGCCTCAATCCTACGAGCAGTACTTC. Its protein is CASQPTGPQSYEQYF.

This chain connects TRBV19 to TRBJ1-2; 8 bases match TRBD1. The CDR3 contains 15 residues. The germline V gene encodes CDR1 LNHDA and CDR2 SQIVND (reference sequence). V dropped 4 bases and J dropped 2; count of bases not matched to a gene: 6. CDR3 bases: TGTGCCAGTAGTACCTGGACAGGGAAGAACTATGGCTACACCTTC. This sequence encodes CASSTWTGKNYGYTF.

Note on this clone: This CDR3 is also generated by other DNA sequences in the sample. The chain employs TRBV18 and TRBJ2-1; D perhaps matches TRBD2 (5 bases). The CDR3 length is 14 residues. Trimming shortened V by 3 bases and J by 0 bases, and 6 bases separated the two germline ends. CDR1 and CDR2 (germline): KGHSH, LQKENI. CDR3: CASSPSGSYNEQFF. The CDR3 nucleotides read TGTGCCAGCTCACCGAGCGGCTCCTACAATGAGCAGTTCTTC.

V gene TRBV5-1 combines with J gene TRBJ2-7; 11 nucleotides line up with TRBD1. Germline lookup yields CDR1 SGHRS and CDR2 YFSETQ. Unmatched junction bases numbered 9, after V lost 4 bases and J lost 6 bases. CDR3 length: 15 residues. CDR3 residues: CASSGGQGGYREQYF. Here the CDR3 DNA reads TGCGCCAGCAGCGGGGGACAGGGGGGATACCGCGAGCAGTACTTC.

The chain links TRBV6-5 to TRBJ2-2; 7 positions match TRBD1. Germline CDR1 is MNHEY and CDR2 is SVGAGI. This CDR3 is 14 amino acids long. V shed 7 bases, J shed 5 bases, and the junction held 7 bases outside the gene matches. CDR3 sequence (DNA): TGTGCCAGCACCCGGACAGGTCAGACCGGGGAGCTGTTTTTT. Protein product: CASTRTGQTGELFF.

The chain uses TRBV6-1 and TRBJ1-3; D uncertain. This CDR3 region has 12 residues. Germline lookup yields CDR1 MNHNS and CDR2 SASEGT. Trimming removed 10 bases from V and 2 bases from J, with 9 bases in between. DNA of the CDR3: TGTGCCACCCTAAGAACTGGAAACACCATATATTTT. It is translated as CATLRTGNTIYF.

The rearrangement joins TRBV7-2 to TRBJ2-7; D unclear. CDR1 is SGHTA, CDR2 FQGNSA, per germline. V was shortened by 5 bases and J by 2 bases, with 13 bases between the two germline ends. The CDR3 totals 14 residues. The CDR3 DNA reads TGTGCCAGCAGCCCCCGTTTGTCCCCCTACGAGCAGTACTTC. Protein: CASSPRLSPYEQYF.

This sequence joins TRBV28 and TRBJ2-7; D remains unclear. V lost 5 bases and J lost 0, with 8 bases in between. CDR1 is MDHEN, CDR2 SYDVKM, per germline. The CDR3 totals 13 residues. This CDR3 reads CASSPWSSYEQYF. Here the CDR3 DNA reads TGTGCCAGCAGTCCATGGAGCTCCTACGAGCAGTACTTC. The whole variable domain, remainder taken from reference TRBV28 and TRBJ2-7, is DVKVTQSSRYLVKRTGEKVFLECVQDMDHENMFWYRQDPGLGLRLIYFSYDVKMKEKGDIPEGYSVSREKKERFSLILESASTNQTSMYLCASSPWSSYEQYFGPGTRLTVT.

This clone was detected once. The chain uses TRBV11-2 and TRBJ2-1; 7 positions match TRBD2. Trimming took 1 base from V and 6 from J; bases not matched to a gene: 6. CDR1 is SGHAT and CDR2 is FQNNGV in the germline V gene. CDR3 size: 15 residues. CDR3 in DNA: TGTGCCAGCAGCTTAGTTCGGGCTAGCGGCAATGAGCAGTTCTTC. Translation: CASSLVRASGNEQFF.

J is TRBJ2-2 and V is TRBV7-6; 9 positions match TRBD1. The junction had 5 bases not matched to a gene; V was cut back by 10 bases and J by 2 bases. The germline V gene has CDR1 SGHVS and CDR2 FNYEAQ. The CDR3 loop spans 14 amino acids. This chain's CDR3 is CATVQGANTGELFF. The CDR3 DNA reads as TGTGCCACCGTACAGGGGGCTAACACCGGGGAGCTGTTTTTT.

The rearrangement links TRBV5-4 to TRBJ2-5; TRBD2 matches 7 bases. V was pared by 0 bases and J by 10 bases, with 9 bases of the junction left unmatched. Per the germline V gene, CDR1 is SGHNT and CDR2 is YYREEE (reference sequence). The CDR3 sequence is 14 residues long. CDR3 DNA: TGTGCCAGCAGCTTGGAGACCGGGGGGACGGACCAGTACTTC. It specifies CASSLETGGTDQYF.

The chain joins TRBV5-1 to TRBJ2-7, with 12 bases that match TRBD1. The V and J ends lost 0 bases and 6 bases, in that order; junction bases with no gene match: 4. Germline V gene data show CDR1 as SGHRS and CDR2 as YFSETQ. There are 15 residues in the CDR3. The DNA of the CDR3 is TGCGCCAGCAGCTTGGCGGGGACAGGGGGCCTCGAGCAGTACTTC. The encoded protein is CASSLAGTGGLEQYF.

The chain couples TRBV6-1 to TRBJ1-2; 8 positions match TRBD1. Trimming cost V 6 bases and J 4 bases; bases outside gene matches: 4. The length of the CDR3 is 13 residues. Germline-derived CDR1 and CDR2 are MNHNS and SASEGT. This chain's CDR3 is CASSGQGSYGYTF. CDR3 sequence (DNA): TGTGCCAGCAGCGGACAGGGATCCTATGGCTACACCTTC.

The chain has TRBV10-2 and TRBJ1-2; D remains ambiguous. The germline V and J ends were trimmed by 5 bases and 4 bases, with 8 bases remaining between them. Germline V lookup: CDR1 WSHSY, CDR2 SAAADI. The CDR3 covers 12 residues. CDR3 residues: CASSPYSYGYTF. In DNA form, the CDR3 reads TGCGCCAGCAGTCCCTACAGCTATGGCTACACCTTC.